Listed below are T cell receptor beta chains from one sample, sequenced in a study of T-cell reconstitution after alpha-beta-depleted transplantation in children. TCRdb ran MiXCR on the PCR reads and lists one entry per CDR3 protein. The table includes hundreds of thousands of distinct CDR3 sequences, over 10% detected once. The input for sequencing was PBMCs, mostly from graft donor cells, taken 360 days after TCRalphabeta/CD19-depleted stem cell transplant. The receptors were sampled from a male patient aged 10 to 17 who had a stem cell transplant for acute myeloid leukemia, so the T cells may come from the graft donor. Each CDR3 is given with its conserved first and last residue. A D gene is named only where the DNA matches it firmly. Expanded clones are given a class, and other clones once, few, many or no size at all.

20 TRBD2 . TRBJ2-1 TRBV4-2 CASSQEPGLAGAGFPDEQFF TGTGCCAGCAGCCAGGAACCGGGACTAGCGGGAGCGGGCTTCCCGGATGAGCAGTTCTTC
19 TRBD1 . TRBJ1-6 TRBV6-1 CASSVAGQGARILNSPLHF TGTGCCAGCAGTGTGGCGGGACAGGGGGCCCGAATCCTAAATTCACCCCTCCACTTT
17 TRBD2 many TRBJ2-7 TRBV20-1 CSARDATSGSWAYEQYF TGCAGTGCTAGAGATGCGACTAGCGGGAGTTGGGCCTACGAGCAGTACTTC
11 . . TRBJ2-3 TRBV20-1 CSASPPDTQYF TGCAGTGCTAGCCCCCCAGATACGCAGTATTTT
14 . few TRBJ2-1 TRBV20-1 CSALGLVRSQGQFF TGCAGTGCTTTGGGACTGGTTCGAAGCCAAGGGCAGTTCTTC
12 . . TRBJ1-2 TRBV19 CASSRGGYGYTF TGTGCCAGTTCCAGGGGCGGCTATGGCTACACCTTC
15 TRBD2 . TRBJ2-3 TRBV12-3/TRBV12-4 CASSSWTRTRDTQYF TGTGCCAGCAGCTCCTGGACTAGGACAAGAGATACGCAGTATTTT
14 . . TRBJ2-7 TRBV7-2 CASSLSRVLYEQYF TGTGCCAGCAGCTTATCCAGGGTTTTGTACGAGCAGTACTTC
13 . many TRBJ2-7 TRBV6-6 CASNRIGSYEQYF TGTGCCAGCAACAGGATCGGTTCCTACGAGCAGTACTTC
15 . . TRBJ2-5 TRBV12-3/TRBV12-4 CASSFRAGMQETQYF TGTGCCAGCAGTTTTAGGGCAGGGATGCAAGAGACCCAGTACTTC
14 . many TRBJ2-7 TRBV5-5 CASSLGAGFPEQYF TGTGCCAGCAGCTTGGGTGCAGGGTTTCCCGAGCAGTACTTC
13 . . TRBJ2-7 TRBV25-1 CASNQPGGNEQYF TGTGCCAGCAATCAACCCGGGGGAAACGAGCAGTACTTC
17 TRBD2 few TRBJ2-3 TRBV5-1 CASSRGTSGRIPDTQYF TGCGCCAGCAGCCGAGGGACTAGCGGGAGGATCCCAGATACGCAGTATTTT
15 TRBD1 . TRBJ2-7 TRBV20-1 CSANRGQGPSYEQYF TGCAGTGCCAACCGGGGACAGGGGCCCTCCTACGAGCAGTACTTC
13 . . TRBJ2-3 TRBV7-6 CASSLPHPDTQYF TGTGCCAGCAGCTTACCCCACCCAGATACGCAGTATTTT
11 . . TRBJ2-3 TRBV6-5 CASSHRDTQYF TGTGCCAGCAGCCACCGGGATACGCAGTATTTT
11 . few TRBJ2-5 TRBV20-1 CSGWGQETQYF TGCAGTGGCTGGGGTCAGGAGACCCAGTACTTC
13 TRBD1 few TRBJ1-4 TRBV29-1 CSVSGQGDEKLFF TGCAGCGTTTCTGGACAGGGGGATGAAAAACTGTTTTTT
15 . . TRBJ2-3 TRBV7-3 CASSLKGYPTDTQYF TGTGCCAGCAGCTTAAAAGGGTACCCCACAGATACGCAGTATTTT
13 TRBD2 . TRBJ2-5 TRBV6-1 CASKGLAKETQYF TGTGCCAGCAAAGGACTAGCGAAAGAGACCCAGTACTTC
15 TRBD2 . TRBJ2-2 TRBV5-1 CASSSRAGEGGELFF TGCGCCAGCAGCTCTAGAGCGGGAGAAGGCGGGGAGCTGTTTTTT
14 . few TRBJ1-1 TRBV12-3/TRBV12-4 CASSLQTMNTEAFF TGTGCCAGCAGTTTGCAGACTATGAACACTGAAGCTTTCTTT
11 . few TRBJ2-7 TRBV29-1 CSHKTGYEQYF TGCAGCCACAAGACAGGTTACGAGCAGTACTTC
14 . . TRBJ2-2 TRBV29-1 CSAGRLENTGELFF TGCAGCGCTGGGCGACTTGAGAACACCGGGGAGCTGTTTTTT
18 . . TRBJ1-6 TRBV28 CASRRDRQLSSYNSPLHF TGTGCCAGCAGAAGAGATAGACAGCTAAGCTCCTATAATTCACCCCTCCACTTT
12 TRBD1 . TRBJ2-7 TRBV20-1 CSAGQKSYEQYF TGCAGTGCGGGACAGAAGTCCTACGAGCAGTACTTC
13 . . TRBJ2-1 TRBV4-3 CASSQDQYRDHFF TGCGCCAGCAGCCAAGATCAGTACAGAGATCATTTCTTC
15 TRBD1 . TRBJ2-3 TRBV5-1 CASSRTGGWADTQYF TGCGCCAGCAGTCGAACAGGGGGGTGGGCAGATACGCAGTATTTT
16 . . TRBJ2-1 TRBV12-3/TRBV12-4 CASSRAETTNQKEQFF TGTGCCAGCAGCCGAGCGGAGACGACTAATCAGAAGGAGCAGTTCTTC
18 TRBD2 . TRBJ2-7 TRBV28 CASSPHPLAGPSSYEQYF TGTGCCAGCAGCCCTCACCCCCTAGCGGGGCCAAGCTCCTACGAGCAGTACTTC
15 . few TRBJ1-2 TRBV12-3/TRBV12-4 CASSLWFGGFYGYTF TGTGCCAGCAGTTTATGGTTCGGGGGTTTCTATGGCTACACCTTC
14 TRBD2 . TRBJ2-7 TRBV5-4 CASSLSGATYEQYF TGTGCCAGCAGCCTTAGCGGGGCCACCTACGAGCAGTACTTC
14 TRBD2 many TRBJ2-7 TRBV5-1 CASSLLLAGFEQYF TGCGCCAGCAGCTTGTTACTAGCGGGATTCGAGCAGTACTTC
14 . . TRBJ1-5 TRBV28 CASTSAPRDQPQHF TGTGCCAGCACCTCGGCGCCGAGGGATCAGCCCCAGCATTTT
15 TRBD1 . TRBJ2-1 TRBV5-1 CASRKTGAVRNEQFF TGCGCCAGCAGAAAGACAGGGGCGGTACGCAATGAGCAGTTCTTC
15 TRBD1 . TRBJ2-3 TRBV5-6 CASSRPRQGADTQYF TGTGCCAGCAGCCGGCCCCGACAGGGGGCAGATACGCAGTATTTT
13 . many TRBJ2-2 TRBV20-1 CSATDVNTGELFF TGCAGTGCGACGGACGTGAACACCGGGGAGCTGTTTTTT
15 TRBD1 many TRBJ2-1 TRBV4-3 CASSSGTGTYNEQFF TGCGCCAGCAGTTCCGGGACAGGGACCTACAATGAGCAGTTCTTC
16 TRBD2 . TRBJ2-2 TRBV29-1 CSPRLAGGCHTGELFF TGCAGCCCAAGACTAGCGGGAGGGTGTCACACCGGGGAGCTGTTTTTT
13 . . TRBJ1-2 TRBV5-1 CASSLGSNYGYTF TGCGCCAGCAGCTTGGGCTCTAACTATGGCTACACCTTC
15 . few TRBJ2-2 TRBV20-1 CSARSPGAYTGELFF TGCAGTGCTAGGTCCCCGGGGGCTTACACCGGGGAGCTGTTTTTT
17 . . TRBJ2-5 TRBV24-1 CATSDLRQDPHQETQYF TGTGCCACCAGTGACTTACGACAGGACCCCCACCAAGAGACCCAGTACTTC
15 TRBD2 many TRBJ2-5 TRBV7-3 CASSKLAGVTETQYF TGTGCCAGCAGCAAACTAGCGGGAGTGACAGAGACCCAGTACTTC
13 . few TRBJ2-6 TRBV28 CATPGSGANVLTF TGTGCCACCCCAGGTTCTGGGGCCAACGTCCTGACTTTC
14 . . TRBJ2-3 TRBV15 CATAQPGSTDTQYF TGTGCCACCGCCCAGCCAGGTAGCACAGATACGCAGTATTTT
16 . . TRBJ2-7 TRBV3-1 CASSQEGDGINYEQYF TGTGCCAGCAGCCAAGAAGGGGATGGAATAAATTACGAGCAGTACTTC
15 TRBD1 . TRBJ2-7 TRBV28 CASSLPGQGFYEQYF TGTGCCAGCAGCCTCCCGGGACAGGGGTTTTACGAGCAGTACTTC
18 TRBD1 few TRBJ2-1 TRBV10-3 CAISESKLDRVRLNEQFF TGTGCCATCAGTGAGTCCAAGCTCGACAGGGTGAGGCTGAATGAGCAGTTCTTC
16 . . TRBJ2-3 TRBV7-6 CASSPVSGGGPDTQYF TGTGCCAGCAGCCCAGTTTCCGGAGGGGGGCCAGATACGCAGTATTTT
16 TRBD1 many TRBJ2-7 TRBV28 CASSFSQGAGMNEQYF TGTGCCAGCAGTTTCTCGCAGGGGGCAGGGATGAACGAGCAGTACTTC
14 . . TRBJ2-7 TRBV12-3/TRBV12-4 CASTPGTLPYEQYF TGTGCCAGCACCCCCGGGACTTTACCCTACGAGCAGTACTTC
14 TRBD1 few TRBJ1-5 TRBV2 CASSPGGMNQPQHF TGTGCCAGCAGTCCAGGGGGCATGAATCAGCCCCAGCATTTT
15 TRBD1 many TRBJ1-6 TRBV5-1 CASSLGTASNSPLHF TGCGCCAGCAGCCTCGGGACAGCCAGTAATTCACCCCTCCACTTT
15 . . TRBJ2-3 TRBV5-1 CASSLDREVRDTQYF TGCGCCAGCAGCTTGGACAGGGAAGTTCGAGATACGCAGTATTTT
15 . many TRBJ2-1 TRBV28 CASTPSPSSYNEQFF TGTGCCAGCACTCCAAGCCCGAGCTCCTACAATGAGCAGTTCTTC
16 TRBD2 few TRBJ2-2 TRBV4-3 CASSQARLAGVGELFF TGCGCCAGCAGCCAAGCGCGGCTAGCGGGAGTCGGGGAGCTGTTTTTT
14 TRBD2 . TRBJ2-1 TRBV30 CAWKSLAGGGEQFF TGTGCCTGGAAGTCTCTAGCGGGAGGGGGAGAGCAGTTCTTC
13 . few TRBJ2-3 TRBV7-7 CASSLAGPGTQYF TGTGCTAGCAGCTTAGCTGGACCCGGCACGCAGTATTTT
10 . . TRBJ1-1 TRBV29-1 CSVERNEAFF TGCAGCGTTGAACGGAACGAAGCTTTCTTT
12 . few TRBJ1-1 TRBV29-1 CSVPDGGISAFF TGCAGCGTTCCCGATGGGGGGATCAGTGCTTTCTTT